The rows below give T cell receptor beta chains drawn from one sample of a study of shared clonotypes between healthy human individuals. Assay: immunoSEQ multiplex PCR; the TCRdb copy retains only in-frame clones and omits some. The table includes approximately 940,000 clones, 60% to 85% detected once. Material for sequencing was memory CD4+ T cells sorted from blood. The receptors were sampled from a man aged 18 to 30 in good health. Both conserved end residues are part of each CDR3. D genes are given only for firm matches. For some rows the clone size is stated as once, few or many, or as a class when expanded; others skip it.

J gene	clone size	D gene	V gene	CDR3 DNA	CDR3 protein
TRBJ1-2	-	-	TRBV11-2	TGTGCCAGCAGCTTAAGGCAGGGCTCCTATGGCTACACCTTC	CASSLRQGSYGYTF
TRBJ2-7	once	-	TRBV6-6	TGTGCCAGCAGCTACGGGGGAGGAGTCTCCTACGAGCAGTACTTC	CASSYGGGVSYEQYF
TRBJ2-3	-	-	TRBV30	TGTGCCTGGAGTCCGTCGTCTGTGTTCGGGGATACGCAGTATTTT	CAWSPSSVFGDTQYF
TRBJ1-4	-	-	TRBV2	TGTGCCAGCAGTAAGAGGGGACCCACTAATGAAAAACTGTTTTTT	CASSKRGPTNEKLFF
TRBJ2-5	-	-	TRBV10-3	TGTGCCATCAGCCCACCGACAGGCCAAGAGACCCAGTACTTC	CAISPPTGQETQYF
TRBJ2-3	-	-	TRBV11-2	TGTGCCAGCACCACCCCCGGGCGAGATACGCAGTATTTT	CASTTPGRDTQYF
TRBJ2-6	-	TRBD1	TRBV18	TGTGCCAGCTCGAGGACAGGCAACTCTGGGGCCAACGTCCTGACTTTC	CASSRTGNSGANVLTF
TRBJ2-1	medium-sized	TRBD2	TRBV29-1	TGCAGCGTCGCTAGCGGGAGCGAGCAGTTCTTC	CSVASGSEQFF
TRBJ2-7	-	-	TRBV19	TGTGCCAGTAGTATAGCCACGGGGGCTGCCTACGAGCAGTACTTC	CASSIATGAAYEQYF
TRBJ2-2	-	TRBD2	TRBV5-1	TGCGCCAGCAGCTTTTCTAGCGGGGCGAACACCGGGGAGCTGTTTTTT	CASSFSSGANTGELFF
TRBJ2-7	-	TRBD1	TRBV7-8	TGTGCCAGCAGTCTACAGGGGGCGTTTGGCTACGAGCAGTACTTC	CASSLQGAFGYEQYF
TRBJ1-1	few	-	TRBV7-9	TGTGCCAGCAGCTTGGGGCGGGGGAGAGACACTGAAGCTTTCTTT	CASSLGRGRDTEAFF
TRBJ2-3	-	TRBD2	TRBV30	TGTGCCTGGAGCGTCAGCGGGAGGGCAGATACGCAGTATTTT	CAWSVSGRADTQYF
TRBJ1-4	once	TRBD1	TRBV2	TGTGCCAGCAGACGAGGACAGGGCGGGTCTAATGAAAAACTGTTTTTT	CASRRGQGGSNEKLFF
TRBJ2-5	once	TRBD1	TRBV19	TGTGCCAGTAGTCCCCGATGGGATCGACAGGGGTCTAGCCAGTACTTC	CASSPRWDRQGSSQYF
TRBJ1-4	-	-	TRBV15	TGTGCCACCAGCGAACGACAGCTTTCTAATGAAAAACTGTTTTTT	CATSERQLSNEKLFF
TRBJ2-3	-	-	TRBV7-2	TGTGCCAGCAGCTTAGGATGGGGAGATACGCAGTATTTT	CASSLGWGDTQYF
TRBJ2-5	-	-	TRBV30	TGTGCCTGGAGTGTAGGGGGGGGCCTCCCTAGTGAGACCCAGTACTTC	CAWSVGGGLPSETQYF
TRBJ1-3	-	-	TRBV7-9	TGTGCCAGCAGCCCACAGGGAAGCTCTGGAAACACCATATATTTT	CASSPQGSSGNTIYF
TRBJ2-3	-	-	TRBV5-1	TGCGCCAGCAGAGACGGAACTAGCACAGATACGCAGTATTTT	CASRDGTSTDTQYF
TRBJ2-2	-	-	TRBV5-4	TGTGCCAGCAGCTTGGCCGGGGGATACACCGGGGAGCTGTTTTTT	CASSLAGGYTGELFF
TRBJ1-5	-	-	TRBV19	TGTGCCAGTAGTATCGGGGACACCCCGAATCAGCCCCAGCATTTT	CASSIGDTPNQPQHF
TRBJ2-5	-	-	TRBV12-2	-	CASRLYECPSGETQYF
TRBJ2-3	once	-	TRBV29-1	TGCAGCGTAACCACCGGGGCAGATACGCAGTATTTT	CSVTTGADTQYF
TRBJ2-2	-	-	TRBV30	TGTGCCTGGAGTTGGGACTTTAACACCGGGGAGCTGTTTTTT	CAWSWDFNTGELFF
TRBJ1-1	-	TRBD1	TRBV5-1	TGCGCCAGCAGCCCGAGGCTGGACAGGGGGGGATCTTTCTTT	CASSPRLDRGGSFF
TRBJ2-3	-	-	TRBV2	TGTGCCAGCAGTGAATCTTGGCGTCCTAGCACAGATACGCAGTATTTT	CASSESWRPSTDTQYF
TRBJ1-2	-	TRBD1	TRBV10-3	TGTGCCATCAGTGGCCTTGCAGGGGGCGACTATGGCTACACCTTC	CAISGLAGGDYGYTF
TRBJ1-5	few	-	TRBV6-1	TGTGCCAGCGACGACAGGAGGAATCAGCCCCAGCATTTT	CASDDRRNQPQHF
TRBJ2-7	-	TRBD2	TRBV4-1	TGCGCCAGCAGCCAAGCCAGACTAGCGGGAGGGAAACCCTACTACGAGCAGTACTTC	CASSQARLAGGKPYYEQYF
TRBJ1-1	-	-	TRBV11-2	TGTGCCAGCAGCCCCGGTCGGAACACTGAAGCTTTCTTT	CASSPGRNTEAFF
TRBJ2-7	-	-	TRBV4-2	TGTGCCAGCAGCCAAGCTACAACAGGGTACGAGCAGTACTTC	CASSQATTGYEQYF
TRBJ1-5	-	TRBD1	TRBV7-9	TGTGCCAGCAGCCTCGACCAAACAGGGACAGGCAATCAGCCCCAGCATTTT	CASSLDQTGTGNQPQHF
TRBJ1-5	-	TRBD1	TRBV5-1	TGCGCCAGCAGCTCCGGGACAGGGGACAATCAGCCCCAGCATTTT	CASSSGTGDNQPQHF
TRBJ2-1	-	-	TRBV6-1	TGTGCCAGCCAGACAGCGTCAGATTGGAGGCAGTTCTTC	CASQTASDWRQFF
TRBJ2-7	-	-	TRBV5-1	TGCGCCAGCAGCTTGGGACGAGGCTCCTACGAGCAGTACTTC	CASSLGRGSYEQYF
TRBJ2-3	-	-	TRBV15	TGTGCCACCAGCAGAGAGAGAGTGGTCACAGATACGCAGTATTTT	CATSRERVVTDTQYF